This T cell receptor (beta chain) was documented in a study of CD8 T cells in ankylosing spondylitis. The study, taken as a whole, reports: It appeared that ankylosing spondylitis blood was characterized by a TCR beta motif of fewer than 10 highly homologous variants. Earlier reports found some motif variants in synovial fluid and blood in reactive arthritis. Significantly higher representation of disease-linked clones was reported for matched ankylosing spondylitis synovial fluid.

The CDR3 extends over 14 amino acids. Trimming cost V 4 bases and J 0 bases, with 7 bases left between them. CDR1 and CDR2 (germline): MGHRA, YSYEKL. With respect to this clonotype: Its specificity is unknown.

Each CDR3 protein is one row after TCRdb ran MiXCR on the 5' RACE reads. The table has some 270,000 distinct CDR3 sequences, under 35% seen once. The receptor was derived from a male donor with ankylosing spondylitis or in good health (not recorded which). The rearrangement links TRBV4-1 to TRBJ1-3; D not certain. Input material: blood, either unsorted or a sorted T cell fraction (not recorded which). The CDR3 bases are TGCGCCAGCAGCCCGAGGCACTCTGGAAACACCATATATTTT. It yields the protein CASSPRHSGNTIYF.